This TCR beta chain stems from a study of shared clonotypes between healthy human individuals. As for this clone: Its antigen is unidentified.

Study-wide points: Researchers sampled only blood; tissue repertoires likely differ. In having few donors, the study represented limited genetic and exposure-history diversity.

The ends were cut back, 3 bases at V and 4 bases at J, with 13 bases in the middle. This CDR3 comprises 15 residues. CDR1 and CDR2 (germline): SGHRS, YFSETQ. The authors ran unsorted PBMC replicate PCRs on about 300 ng DNA, 25,000 to 35,000 T cell genomes. Original analysis: Owing to the provision of junction-only sequences devoid of quality scores by immunoSEQ, filtering differed. Assay: immunoSEQ multiplex PCR; the TCRdb copy retains only in-frame clones and omits some. V and J calls and clone size follow that table, whereas D and trimming were derived from the DNA. Found here are about 560,000 clones, roughly 72% of them singletons; the top ten hold about 12%.

V is TRBV5-1 and J is TRBJ2-2; D not certain. This clonotype was obtained from a woman in her thirties or forties in good health. Some clones in this sample may be carry-over from other donors' samples. Sequences were obtained from PBMCs. The DNA of the CDR3 is TGCGCCAGCAGCTCCAATGGACCATCCACCGGGGAGCTGTTTTTT. It encodes CASSSNGPSTGELFF.